The 11 T cell receptor beta chains presented below share a single source sample, sequenced in a study of T cell repertoires in cytomegalovirus infection. TCRdb itself ran the reads through MiXCR, one entry per CDR3 protein. The sample lists some 450,000 distinct CDR3 sequences, about a third occurring once. The material sequenced was PBMCs. These receptors were obtained from a human donor in good health (CMV status not recorded). Some clones in this sample may be carry-over from other donors' samples.

This clonotype was picked up a small number of times. The genes are TRBV7-2 and TRBJ1-1; D might be TRBD1 (6 bases). The CDR3 runs to 14 residues. Trimming cost V 4 bases and J 5 bases, with 14 bases left between them. Germline CDR1 SGHTA, CDR2 FQGNSA. CDR3 nucleotides: TGTGCCAGCAGCTGGCCCAGGGGTAAAACTGAAGCTTTCTTT. Amino acids: CASSWPRGKTEAFF.

The sample holds a few counts of this clonotype. V is TRBV20-1 and J is TRBJ1-1; unclear D gene. This CDR3 region has 14 residues. V dropped 0 bases and J dropped 0 bases, with 8 bases sitting between them. Germline assignment: CDR1 DFQATT and CDR2 SNEGSKA (reference sequence). CDR3 region: CSAREPGMNTEAFF. CDR3 DNA: TGCAGTGCTAGAGAGCCCGGGATGAACACTGAAGCTTTCTTT.

J is TRBJ1-5 and V is TRBV7-8, with 7 positions matching TRBD1. Germline V gene data show CDR1 as SGHVS and CDR2 as FQNEAQ. J was trimmed by 1 base and V by 5 bases; bases with no gene match: 11. CDR3 size: 17 residues. The chain's CDR3 is CASSTRGRGLSNQPQHF. CDR3 sequence (DNA): TGTGCCAGCAGCACGAGGGGGAGGGGGCTAAGCAATCAGCCCCAGCATTTT.

J is TRBJ2-7 and V is TRBV6-4; TRBD1 might be the D (5 bases). This CDR3 has 13 amino acids. Germline assignment: CDR1 MRHNA and CDR2 SNTAGT. V lost 6 bases, J lost 2 bases, and 11 bases lay in between. CDR3: CASSLGHTYEQYF. The CDR3 DNA reads as TGTGCCAGCAGCCTAGGACACACCTACGAGCAGTACTTC.

The chain uses TRBV28 and TRBJ1-1; TRBD1 is a possible D gene (6 bases). The germline V gene encodes CDR1 MDHEN and CDR2 SYDVKM. This CDR3 contains 15 residues. With 3 bases removed from V and 5 bases from J, the gap between germline ends came to 16 bases. In DNA, the CDR3 is TGTGCCAGCAGTTTGGGTTGGGGGGGCGGAACTGAAGCTTTCTTT. It specifies CASSLGWGGGTEAFF. Full variable domain (missing parts from reference TRBV28 and TRBJ1-1): DVKVTQSSRYLVKRTGEKVFLECVQDMDHENMFWYRQDPGLGLRLIYFSYDVKMKEKGDIPEGYSVSREKKERFSLILESASTNQTSMYLCASSLGWGGGTEAFFGQGTRLTVV.

This chain uses TRBV20-1 with TRBJ2-7; TRBD2 agrees at 9 bases. V gave up 0 bases and J gave up 3 bases; unmatched junction bases: 15. This CDR3 has 18 amino acids. CDR1 is DFQATT and CDR2 is SNEGSKA in the germline V gene (reference sequence). DNA for the CDR3: TGCAGTGCTAGAGATTGGTCTTTAGCGGGGGTCCCTCGCTACGAGCAGTACTTC. The encoded protein is CSARDWSLAGVPRYEQYF.

This clonotype was seen many times. The V and J genes are TRBV6-2 or TRBV6-3 and TRBJ1-5, with D possibly matching TRBD1 (6 bases). Germline CDR1 reads MNHEY; CDR2 reads SVGEGT. Trimming left V 5 bases short and J 0 bases short, with 14 bases between. The CDR3 sequence is 16 residues long. CDR3 amino acids: CASSHLPGVSNQPQHF. Here the CDR3 DNA reads TGTGCCAGCAGTCACCTTCCAGGGGTTAGCAATCAGCCCCAGCATTTT.

This clonotype has a handful of counts. The V gene is TRBV20-1, the J gene TRBJ2-7; 7 bases are shared with TRBD2. The CDR3 length is 16 residues. V shed 6 bases and J 1 base; nucleotides not matched to a gene: 15. CDR1 and CDR2 from the germline V gene are DFQATT and SNEGSKA (reference sequence). CDR3 amino acids: CSATLAGRGRSYEQYF. CDR3 in DNA: TGCAGTGCCACCCTCGCCGGGCGGGGGAGGTCCTACGAGCAGTACTTC.

The chain joins TRBV20-1 to TRBJ2-1; tentatively, D is TRBD1 (5 bases). Germline CDR1 DFQATT, CDR2 SNEGSKA (reference sequence). Trimming took 3 bases from V and 7 from J, leaving 19 bases between them. The CDR3 length is 15 residues. The CDR3 protein is CSASSTQGVWNEQFF. DNA for the CDR3: TGCAGTGCTAGCTCCACCCAGGGCGTATGGAATGAGCAGTTCTTC.

Notes on this clonotype: Just one base apart from a much larger clone, this may be a read error. The chain recombines TRBV7-8 with TRBJ1-4; D unresolved. The germline V and J ends were trimmed by 1 base and 10 bases, with 10 bases remaining between them. This CDR3 is 13 amino acids long. Per germline, CDR1 SGHVS and CDR2 FQNEAQ. Here the CDR3 DNA reads TGTGCCAGCAGCTTAGGGAGCGATGCAAAACTGTTTTTT. Residues: CASSLGSDAKLFF.

V gene TRBV18 combines with J gene TRBJ1-2; 9 nucleotides agree with TRBD1. This CDR3 contains 13 residues. J was trimmed by 7 bases and V by 4 bases; bases with no gene match: 4. The germline CDR1 and CDR2 sequences are KGHSH and LQKENI. In nucleotides, the CDR3 is TGTGCCAGCTCACTGCCACAGGGGGCTGGCTACACCTTC. It translates to CASSLPQGAGYTF. Complete variable domain (other parts from reference TRBV18 and TRBJ1-2): NAGVMQNPRHLVRRRGQEARLRCSPMKGHSHVYWYRQLPEEGLKFMVYLQKENIIDESGMPKERFSAEFPKEGPSILRIQQVVRGDSAAYFCASSLPQGAGYTFGSGTRLTVV.